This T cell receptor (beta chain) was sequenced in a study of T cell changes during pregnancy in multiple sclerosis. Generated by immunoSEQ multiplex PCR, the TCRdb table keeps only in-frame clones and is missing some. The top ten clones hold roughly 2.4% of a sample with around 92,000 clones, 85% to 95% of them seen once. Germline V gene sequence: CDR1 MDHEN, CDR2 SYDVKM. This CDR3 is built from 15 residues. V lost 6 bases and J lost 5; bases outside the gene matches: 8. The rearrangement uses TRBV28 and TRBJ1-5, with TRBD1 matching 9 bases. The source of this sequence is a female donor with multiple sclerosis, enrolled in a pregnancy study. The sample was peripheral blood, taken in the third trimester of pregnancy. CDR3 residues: CASRNRDREDQPQHF. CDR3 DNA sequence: TGTGCCAGCAGGAACCGGGACAGGGAAGATCAGCCCCAGCATTTT. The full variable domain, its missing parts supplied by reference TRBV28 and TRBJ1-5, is DVKVTQSSRYLVKRTGEKVFLECVQDMDHENMFWYRQDPGLGLRLIYFSYDVKMKEKGDIPEGYSVSREKKERFSLILESASTNQTSMYLCASRNRDREDQPQHFGDGTRLSIL.